This T cell receptor (beta chain) was sequenced in a study of T-cell memory formation after mild COVID-19. TCRalpha and TCRbeta libraries used 5'RACE with constant-segment primers and UMIs. Using its own MiXCR run on the 5' RACE reads, TCRdb lists one record per CDR3 protein. This repertoire shows about 600,000 distinct CDR3 sequences, approximately 21% found once; its top ten account for 7.5% to 9.5%. The CDR3 loop spans 14 amino acids. V was clipped by 8 bases and J by 9 bases, with 20 bases between them. This clonotype was sampled from an adult woman who had mild COVID-19 (a few samples of this study predate the infection). Cell type and time point are not known. The chain couples TRBV12-3 or TRBV12-4 to TRBJ1-5, with D perhaps TRBD1 (5 bases). The sequenced sample consisted of PBMCs or a T cell subset sorted from them (not recorded which). CDR3 protein: CASGVGDGDSPQHF. CDR3 nucleotide sequence: TGTGCCAGCGGGGTGGGGGACGGGGATTCGCCCCAGCATTTT.